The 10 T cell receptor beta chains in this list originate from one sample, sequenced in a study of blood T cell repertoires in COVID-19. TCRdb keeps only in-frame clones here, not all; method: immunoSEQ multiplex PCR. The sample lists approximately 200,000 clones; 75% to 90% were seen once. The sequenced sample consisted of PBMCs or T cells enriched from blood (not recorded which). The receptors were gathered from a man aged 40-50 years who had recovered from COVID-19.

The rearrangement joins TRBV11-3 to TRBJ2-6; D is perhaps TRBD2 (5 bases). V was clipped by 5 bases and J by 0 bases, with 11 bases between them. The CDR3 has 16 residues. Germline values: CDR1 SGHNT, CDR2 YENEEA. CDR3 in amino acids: CASSPDRGSGANVLTF. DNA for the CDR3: TGTGCCAGCAGCCCCGATCGGGGCTCTGGGGCCAACGTCCTGACTTTC.

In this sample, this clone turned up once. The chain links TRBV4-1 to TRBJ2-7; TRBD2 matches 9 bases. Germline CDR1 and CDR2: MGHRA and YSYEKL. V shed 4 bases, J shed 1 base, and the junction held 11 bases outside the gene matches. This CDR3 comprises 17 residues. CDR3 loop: CASSLMHSGRGSYEQYF. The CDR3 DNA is TGCGCCAGCAGCCTCATGCATAGCGGGAGAGGTTCCTACGAGCAGTACTTC.

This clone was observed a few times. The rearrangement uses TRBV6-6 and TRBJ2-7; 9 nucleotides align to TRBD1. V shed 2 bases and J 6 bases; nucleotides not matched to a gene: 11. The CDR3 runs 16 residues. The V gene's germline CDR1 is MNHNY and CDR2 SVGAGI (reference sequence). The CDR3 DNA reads TGTGCCAGCAGTTACAACTGCCGGGACAGGGAATGCGAGCAGTACTTC. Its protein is CASSYNCRDRECEQYF.

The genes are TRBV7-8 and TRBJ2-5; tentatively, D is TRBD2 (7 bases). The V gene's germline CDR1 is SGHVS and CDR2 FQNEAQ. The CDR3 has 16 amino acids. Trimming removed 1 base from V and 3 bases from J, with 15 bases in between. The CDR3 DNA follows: TGTGCCAGCAGCTTAGTTCTTGGGGGGGCCAAAGAGACCCAGTACTTC. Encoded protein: CASSLVLGGAKETQYF.

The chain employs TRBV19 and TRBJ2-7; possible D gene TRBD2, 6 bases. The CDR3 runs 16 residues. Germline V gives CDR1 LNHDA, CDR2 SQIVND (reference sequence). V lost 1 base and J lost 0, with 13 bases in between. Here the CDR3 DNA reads TGTGCCAGTAGTATAGGAGCGACAGCGGGCTCCTACGAGCAGTACTTC. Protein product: CASSIGATAGSYEQYF.

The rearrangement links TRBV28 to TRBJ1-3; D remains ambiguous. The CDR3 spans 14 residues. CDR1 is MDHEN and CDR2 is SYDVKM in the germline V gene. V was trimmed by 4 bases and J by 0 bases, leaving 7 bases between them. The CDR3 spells CASSSAGSGNTIYF. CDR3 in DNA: TGTGCCAGCAGTTCTGCCGGCTCTGGAAACACCATATATTTT.

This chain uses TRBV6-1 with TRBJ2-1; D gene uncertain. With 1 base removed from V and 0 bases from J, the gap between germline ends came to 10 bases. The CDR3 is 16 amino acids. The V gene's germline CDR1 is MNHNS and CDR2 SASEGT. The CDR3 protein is CASSEESISSYNEQFF. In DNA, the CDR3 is TGTGCCAGCAGTGAAGAATCGATCAGCTCCTACAATGAGCAGTTCTTC.

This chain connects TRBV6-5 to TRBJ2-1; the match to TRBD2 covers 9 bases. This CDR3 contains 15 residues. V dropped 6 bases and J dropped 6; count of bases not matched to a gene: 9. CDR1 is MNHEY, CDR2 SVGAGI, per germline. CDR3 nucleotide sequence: TGTGCCAGCAGACTCTTAGCGGGAGCGGGCAATGAGCAGTTCTTC. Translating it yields CASRLLAGAGNEQFF.

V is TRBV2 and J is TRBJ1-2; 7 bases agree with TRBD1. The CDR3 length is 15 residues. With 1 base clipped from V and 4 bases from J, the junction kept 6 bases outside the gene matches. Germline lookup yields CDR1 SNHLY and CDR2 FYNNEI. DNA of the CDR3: TGTGCCAGCAGTGAAGTTCAGGGGGACGTCTATGGCTACACCTTC. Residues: CASSEVQGDVYGYTF.

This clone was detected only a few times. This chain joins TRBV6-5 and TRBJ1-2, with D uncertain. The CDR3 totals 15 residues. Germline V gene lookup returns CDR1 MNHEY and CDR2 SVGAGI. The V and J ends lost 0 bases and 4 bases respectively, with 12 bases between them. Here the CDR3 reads CASSYSPEWSYGYTF. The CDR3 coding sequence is TGTGCCAGCAGTTACTCCCCAGAGTGGAGCTATGGCTACACCTTC.